Presented here are 32 T cell receptor beta chains from one specimen sequenced in a study of cytomegalovirus exposure and HLA in healthy donors (dated by TCRdb to between 2016 and 2019). Preparation of the library involved the immunoSEQ multiplex PCR assay. The table was pulled from immuneACCESS by TCRdb, which kept in-frame rearrangements only. Such tables lose some clones; where checked, under half of the loss comes from unresolved V genes, and the rest has no known cause. Here the sample has about 200,000 clones; 80% to 90% occur a single time. The ten largest clonotypes hold over 10% of the sample. Specimen: PBMCs. These receptors were obtained from a woman aged 25 to 39 in good health and CMV-seropositive.

J is TRBJ2-2 and V is TRBV2; unclear D gene. This CDR3 region has 16 residues. Trimming removed 4 bases at V and 0 bases at J, with 12 bases between. Per germline, CDR1 SNHLY and CDR2 FYNNEI. The CDR3 sequence is CASSVSRITNTGELFF. The CDR3, as DNA: TGTGCCAGCAGTGTTTCTAGAATTACGAACACCGGGGAGCTGTTTTTT. Using reference TRBV2 and TRBJ2-2 for the parts outside the CDR3, the full variable domain is EPEVTQTPSHQVTQMGQEVILRCVPISNHLYFYWYRQILGQKVEFLVSFYNNEISEKSEIFDDQFSVERPDGSNFTLKIRSTKLEDSAMYFCASSVSRITNTGELFFGEGSRLTVL.

The rearrangement joins TRBV11-2 to TRBJ2-3, with D uncertain. The CDR3 extends over 15 amino acids. Trimming removed 1 base from V and 1 base from J, with 9 bases in between. Germline V lookup: CDR1 SGHAT, CDR2 FQNNGV. The CDR3 loop reads CASSLVSFRTDTQYF. The CDR3 DNA is TGTGCCAGCAGCTTAGTTTCCTTCCGCACAGATACGCAGTATTTT.

The chain has TRBV9 and TRBJ1-1; D call uncertain. The length of the CDR3 is 15 residues. V was cut by 0 bases and J by 0 bases, with 9 bases left in between. Germline CDR1 SGDLS, CDR2 YYNGEE. The chain's CDR3 is CASSVVAGMNTEAFF. In DNA, the CDR3 is TGTGCCAGCAGCGTAGTAGCGGGCATGAACACTGAAGCTTTCTTT. The full variable domain, its missing parts supplied by reference TRBV9 and TRBJ1-1, is DSGVTQTPKHLITATGQRVTLRCSPRSGDLSVYWYQQSLDQGLQFLIQYYNGEERAKGNILERFSAQQFPDLHSELNLSSLELGDSALYFCASSVVAGMNTEAFFGQGTRLTVV.

This CDR3 is CASTGGRGEPQHF. CDR3 sequence (DNA): TGTGCCAGCACGGGGGGTCGGGGGGAGCCCCAGCATTTT. This chain uses TRBV2 with TRBJ1-5, with D perhaps matching TRBD1 (5 bases). Germline V gene lookup returns CDR1 SNHLY and CDR2 FYNNEI. Trimming removed 7 bases at V and 8 bases at J, with 15 bases between. The CDR3 loop spans 13 amino acids. Full variable domain (outside the CDR3, taken from reference TRBV2 and TRBJ1-5): EPEVTQTPSHQVTQMGQEVILRCVPISNHLYFYWYRQILGQKVEFLVSFYNNEISEKSEIFDDQFSVERPDGSNFTLKIRSTKLEDSAMYFCASTGGRGEPQHFGDGTRLSIL.

CDR3 residues: CASSPRGGTGRRGYTF. As DNA, the CDR3 is TGTGCCAGCAGTCCTAGAGGCGGGACAGGCCGGAGAGGCTACACCTTC. The chain links TRBV27 to TRBJ1-2, with 8 bases aligning to TRBD1. Losses at the gene ends were 5 bases for V and 8 bases for J; bases not matched to a gene: 16. The germline V gene encodes CDR1 MNHEY and CDR2 SMNVEV (reference sequence). This CDR3 contains 16 residues.

This clone was seen only once. V is TRBV6-4 and J is TRBJ2-7, with TRBD2 matching over 9 bases. Germline-derived CDR1 and CDR2 are MRHNA and SNTAGT. V was clipped by 2 bases and J by 6 bases; unmatched bases: 8. The CDR3 loop spans 15 amino acids. The CDR3, as DNA: TGTGCCAGCAGTGACAGTTTAGCGGGAGTCGGCGAGCAGTACTTC. Protein product: CASSDSLAGVGEQYF.

The chain combines TRBV29-1 with TRBJ2-1; 9 positions match TRBD2. The CDR3 is 15 amino acids. J was trimmed by 4 bases and V by 6 bases; bases with no gene match: 10. Germline-derived CDR1 and CDR2 are SQVTM and ANQGSEA. CDR3 region: CSVDSGSGSYNEQFF. CDR3 coding DNA: TGCAGCGTCGATAGCGGGAGCGGGTCTTACAATGAGCAGTTCTTC.

This clone was found a few times. This chain connects TRBV6-5 to TRBJ1-2; D might be TRBD1 (6 bases). In germline, CDR1 is MNHEY, CDR2 SVGAGI. Trimming left V 5 bases short and J 7 bases short, with 20 bases between. CDR3 length: 15 residues. CDR3 nucleotide sequence: TGTGCCAGCAGTCGCCTCGGGACACCCCACCGTGGCTACACCTTC. Protein product: CASSRLGTPHRGYTF.

This chain joins TRBV9 and TRBJ1-2, with 8 bases fitting TRBD1. The CDR3 sequence is 15 residues long. Germline loops: CDR1 SGDLS, CDR2 YYNGEE. V gave up 0 bases and J gave up 1 base; unmatched junction bases: 2. The CDR3 nucleotides are TGTGCCAGCAGCGTAGCAGGGGGCGGTAACTATGGCTACACCTTC. Amino acid sequence: CASSVAGGGNYGYTF. Complete variable domain (other parts from reference TRBV9 and TRBJ1-2): DSGVTQTPKHLITATGQRVTLRCSPRSGDLSVYWYQQSLDQGLQFLIQYYNGEERAKGNILERFSAQQFPDLHSELNLSSLELGDSALYFCASSVAGGGNYGYTFGSGTRLTVV.

V is TRBV6-5 and J is TRBJ2-7; TRBD1 matches at 7 bases. CDR1 is MNHEY, CDR2 SVGAGI, per germline. V trimming: 6 bases; J trimming: 4 bases; junction bases outside the gene matches: 6. This CDR3 is built from 13 residues. The CDR3: CASSNRGGYEQYF. In nucleotides, the CDR3 is TGTGCCAGCAGCAACAGGGGCGGGTACGAGCAGTACTTC.

V and J are TRBV5-1 and TRBJ2-1; the D gene is possibly TRBD2 (6 bases). The V end lost 4 bases, the J end lost 10 bases, and 15 bases lay between the germline ends. The CDR3 totals 13 residues. CDR1 is SGHRS, CDR2 YFSETQ, per germline. This CDR3 is CASSESTSFEQFF. The CDR3 DNA reads as TGCGCCAGCAGCGAATCGACTAGTTTCGAGCAGTTCTTC.

The rearrangement uses TRBV11-1 and TRBJ2-1; D remains ambiguous. This CDR3 is built from 12 residues. Between the trimmed V and J ends, which lost 5 bases and 7 bases, there was a span of 9 bases. The germline V gene encodes CDR1 SGHAT and CDR2 FQDESV (reference sequence). For the CDR3, the DNA is TGTGCCAGCAGCCACAGTTCGAATGAGCAGTTCTTC. Residues: CASSHSSNEQFF.

The chain's CDR3 is CSVERDEQYF. The CDR3 coding sequence is TGCAGCGTTGAACGGGACGAGCAGTACTTC. The rearrangement uses TRBV29-1 and TRBJ2-7; unclear D gene. Trimming left V 2 bases short and J 5 bases short, with 4 bases between. This CDR3 has 10 amino acids. The germline gives CDR1 SQVTM, CDR2 ANQGSEA.

The V gene is TRBV6-6, the J gene TRBJ1-3; 9 nucleotides agree with TRBD1. CDR1 and CDR2 (germline): MNHNY, SVGAGI (reference sequence). There are 16 residues in the CDR3. V shed 0 bases, J shed 4 bases, and the junction held 4 bases outside the gene matches. The CDR3 loop is CASSYSDRGRGNTIYF. The CDR3 DNA follows: TGTGCCAGCAGTTACTCGGACAGGGGACGAGGAAACACCATATATTTT.

The gene calls are TRBV19 and TRBJ2-7, with 7 bases that match TRBD1. The V gene end was trimmed by 4 bases and the J gene end by 7 bases; junction bases not matched to a gene: 13. Per the germline V gene, CDR1 is LNHDA and CDR2 is SQIVND (reference sequence). The CDR3 is 15 amino acids. The CDR3 DNA reads as TGTGCCAGTAGTAACAACCGGGACAGCCCTAGGGAGCAGTACTTC. Translation: CASSNNRDSPREQYF. Looking up the rest from reference TRBV19 and TRBJ2-7 gives the full variable domain: DGGITQSPKYLFRKEGQNVTLSCEQNLNHDAMYWYRQDPGQGLRLIYYSQIVNDFQKGDIAEGYSVSREKKESFPLTVTSAQKNPTAFYLCASSNNRDSPREQYFGPGTRLTVT.

The chain is built from TRBV10-3 and TRBJ1-1, with 9 positions matching TRBD1. V dropped 4 bases and J dropped 4; count of bases not matched to a gene: 10. CDR3 length: 16 residues. Germline loops: CDR1 ENHRY, CDR2 SYGVKD. This CDR3 is CAISGRGTGKGTEAFF. Written as DNA, the CDR3 is TGTGCCATCAGTGGGAGGGGGACAGGGAAAGGCACTGAAGCTTTCTTT.

The chain uses TRBV4-2 and TRBJ2-1; D is possibly TRBD1 (6 bases). There are 17 residues in the CDR3. V was clipped by 3 bases and J by 0 bases, with 15 bases between them. Germline CDR1 is LGHNA and CDR2 is YNFKEQ. The CDR3 region is CASSHLPGQSSYNEQFF. For the CDR3, the DNA is TGTGCCAGCAGCCACCTCCCGGGACAAAGCTCCTACAATGAGCAGTTCTTC.

This chain connects TRBV5-4 to TRBJ2-7, with D uncertain. The CDR3 runs 12 residues. CDR1 and CDR2 (germline): SGHNT, YYREEE (reference sequence). Trimming shortened V by 10 bases and J by 7 bases, and 18 bases separated the two germline ends. CDR3 sequence reads: CAVGAPYEEQYF. The CDR3 DNA follows: TGTGCCGTCGGTGCGCCCTACGAGGAGCAGTACTTC.

The V and J genes are TRBV6-5 and TRBJ2-7, with 7 bases fitting TRBD1. The CDR3 extends over 15 amino acids. Germline CDR1 MNHEY, CDR2 SVGAGI. V trimming: 6 bases; J trimming: 3 bases; junction bases outside the gene matches: 11. CDR3 region: CASRVPTGAIYEQYF. CDR3 coding DNA: TGTGCCAGCAGGGTCCCAACAGGGGCAATCTACGAGCAGTACTTC.

The J gene is TRBJ2-3, the V gene TRBV11-2; 7 bases line up with TRBD1. CDR1 is SGHAT, CDR2 FQNNGV, per germline. The CDR3 is made up of 12 amino acids. The J segment lost 6 bases and the V segment lost 5 bases, leaving 2 bases of the junction unmatched. CDR3 DNA sequence: TGTGCCAGCAGCCTACAGGGGGATACGCAGTATTTT. This sequence encodes CASSLQGDTQYF.

The rearrangement uses TRBV6-5 and TRBJ1-2; no definite D call. V dropped 6 bases and J dropped 4 bases, with 6 bases sitting between them. Germline CDR1 is MNHEY and CDR2 is SVGAGI. This CDR3 spans 11 amino acids. CDR3: CASRNSYGYTF. In DNA form, the CDR3 reads TGTGCCAGCAGAAACAGCTATGGCTACACCTTC.

Many counts were recorded for this clone. The rearrangement joins TRBV7-9 to TRBJ2-7; a weak D match, TRBD1 (5 bases). Trimming left V 1 base short and J 3 bases short, with 13 bases between. The germline gives CDR1 SEHNR, CDR2 FQNEAQ (reference sequence). This CDR3 is built from 15 residues. CDR3 bases: TGTGCCAGCAGCTTAGTGGGGCGGCCGATCTACGAGCAGTACTTC. The encoded protein is CASSLVGRPIYEQYF.

The V and J genes are TRBV7-2 and TRBJ1-1; D unresolved. CDR3 length: 11 amino acids. With 6 bases removed from V and 12 bases from J, the gap between germline ends came to 14 bases. Germline V lookup: CDR1 SGHTA, CDR2 FQGNSA. The CDR3 region has the DNA TGTGCCAGCAGTTATACAAGTAAACCTTTCTTT. Residues: CASSYTSKPFF.

The J gene is TRBJ2-5, the V gene TRBV7-8; 7 bases line up with TRBD1. The CDR3 consists of 14 residues. CDR1 is SGHVS, CDR2 FQNEAQ, per germline. J was trimmed by 4 bases and V by 5 bases; bases with no gene match: 7. CDR3 residues: CASSHGTVGETQYF. In DNA, the CDR3 is TGTGCCAGCAGCCATGGGACAGTCGGAGAGACCCAGTACTTC.

The chain joins TRBV28 to TRBJ1-3; D unclear. CDR3 size: 14 residues. The ends were cut back, 1 base at V and 2 bases at J, with 6 bases in the middle. Germline CDR1 reads MDHEN; CDR2 reads SYDVKM. CDR3: CASSLLRAGNTIYF. The CDR3 region has the DNA TGTGCCAGCAGTTTATTGAGGGCTGGAAACACCATATATTTT. The full variable domain, rest sourced from reference TRBV28 and TRBJ1-3, is DVKVTQSSRYLVKRTGEKVFLECVQDMDHENMFWYRQDPGLGLRLIYFSYDVKMKEKGDIPEGYSVSREKKERFSLILESASTNQTSMYLCASSLLRAGNTIYFGEGSWLTVV.

Regarding this clone: Germline is not matched at one junction end, which may reflect a read error. V and J are TRBV19 and TRBJ1-4, with D perhaps TRBD1 (6 bases). Germline CDR1 and CDR2: LNHDA and SQIVND (reference sequence). CDR3 length equals 15 residues. The CDR3 DNA reads as TGTGCCGGTAGTCCTGATTGGGGGCCGGCTGAAAAACTGTTTTTT. It translates to CAGSPDWGPAEKLFF.

The rearrangement uses TRBV27 and TRBJ1-4; D is perhaps TRBD1 (6 bases). The V gene's germline CDR1 is MNHEY and CDR2 SMNVEV (reference sequence). This CDR3 comprises 19 residues. V was shortened by 2 bases and J by 7 bases, with 26 bases between the two germline ends. The CDR3 here is CASSLRPPPQGRVFEKLFF. The DNA for the CDR3 is TGTGCCAGCAGTTTACGGCCCCCCCCACAGGGAAGGGTATTTGAAAAACTGTTTTTT.

CDR3 residues: CAWSAGLSQHF. CDR3 in DNA: TGTGCCTGGAGTGCAGGGTTGTCCCAGCATTTT. V is TRBV30 and J is TRBJ1-5; perhaps TRBD1 as D (5 bases). The germline V and J ends were trimmed by 1 base and 11 bases, with 9 bases remaining between them. CDR1 and CDR2 (germline): GTSNPN, SVGIG (reference sequence). CDR3 length equals 11 residues. The full variable domain, completed using reference TRBV30 and TRBJ1-5, is SQTIHQWPATLVQPVGSPLSLECTVEGTSNPNLYWYRQAAGRGLQLLFYSVGIGQISSEVPQNLSASRPQDRQFILSSKKLLLSDSGFYLCAWSAGLSQHFGDGTRLSIL.

The chain combines TRBV29-1 with TRBJ1-5; D may be TRBD1 (5 bases). The CDR3 loop spans 13 amino acids. Trimming shortened V by 4 bases and J by 7 bases, and 14 bases separated the two germline ends. Germline assignment: CDR1 SQVTM and CDR2 ANQGSEA. CDR3 DNA: TGCAGCGTTGTACACGGGCAGGGACAGCCCCAGCATTTT. It yields the protein CSVVHGQGQPQHF.

The rearrangement uses TRBV11-2 and TRBJ2-5; a weak D match, TRBD2 (5 bases). There are 13 residues in the CDR3. Germline V gene sequence: CDR1 SGHAT, CDR2 FQNNGV. V was trimmed by 3 bases and J by 5 bases, leaving 10 bases between them. As DNA, the CDR3 is TGTGCCAGCAGCTTGGCGGGCGGGGAGACCCAGTACTTC. It is translated as CASSLAGGETQYF.

In nucleotides, the CDR3 is TGCGCCAGCAGCTTGGAGGCGGCCTCTGGGGCCAACGTCCTGACTTTC. Protein product: CASSLEAASGANVLTF. This chain uses TRBV5-1 with TRBJ2-6, with unresolved D. The CDR3 runs to 16 residues. The germline V gene encodes CDR1 SGHRS and CDR2 YFSETQ. Trimming stripped 0 bases from V and 0 bases from J, with 7 bases between. Full variable domain (outside the CDR3, taken from reference TRBV5-1 and TRBJ2-6): KAGVTQTPRYLIKTRGQQVTLSCSPISGHRSVSWYQQTPGQGLQFLFEYFSETQRNKGNFPGRFSGRQFSNSRSEMNVSTLELGDSALYLCASSLEAASGANVLTFGAGSRLTVL.

This clone was seen a few times. The V gene is TRBV6-1, the J gene TRBJ1-3; a weak D match, TRBD1 (5 bases). The CDR3 runs to 15 residues. Germline CDR1 is MNHNS and CDR2 is SASEGT. Deletions cut 6 bases from V and 0 bases from J, with 12 bases between. CDR3 nucleotides: TGTGCCAGCAGACTTGACAGAAGCTCTGGAAACACCATATATTTT. Amino acids: CASRLDRSSGNTIYF.